The 13 T cell receptor beta chains below were found in one sample sequenced in a study of blood T cell repertoires in COVID-19. TCRdb's copy holds only in-frame clones and misses some; the assay was immunoSEQ multiplex PCR. The sample carries around 250,000 clones, 80% to 90% recorded once. The material sequenced was peripheral blood. These receptors originate from a man between 25 and 39 years old who had recovered from COVID-19.

The chain couples TRBV6-5 to TRBJ1-5; possible D gene TRBD1, 6 bases. CDR1 MNHEY and CDR2 SVGAGI come from the germline V gene. There are 15 residues in the CDR3. Trimming cost V 0 bases and J 5 bases, with 11 bases left between them. This chain's CDR3 is CASSYSTNRDQPQHF. The CDR3 region has the DNA TGTGCCAGCAGTTACTCGACAAACAGGGATCAGCCCCAGCATTTT.

The V gene is TRBV24-1, the J gene TRBJ2-7; D is unclear. Trimming removed 7 bases from V and 3 bases from J, with 12 bases in between. The V gene's germline CDR1 is KGHDR and CDR2 SFDVKD. The CDR3 runs 13 residues. The DNA for the CDR3 is TGTGCCACCAGAGACGACAATGACTACGAGCAGTACTTC. Amino acids: CATRDDNDYEQYF.

The chain combines TRBV4-3 with TRBJ2-7, with 7 bases that match TRBD1. The germline V gene has CDR1 LGHNA and CDR2 YSLEER. V gave up 3 bases and J gave up 2 bases; unmatched junction bases: 10. The CDR3 length is 16 residues. CDR3 sequence (DNA): TGCGCCAGCAGCCATTCCCGGGGACAGACGACCTACGAGCAGTACTTC. This translates into CASSHSRGQTTYEQYF.

This chain links TRBV19 with TRBJ2-7, with a possible D match to TRBD1 (5 bases). CDR3 length equals 13 residues. V was shortened by 5 bases and J by 3 bases, with 11 bases between the two germline ends. CDR1 and CDR2 from the germline V gene are LNHDA and SQIVND (reference sequence). CDR3 amino acids: CASSSQGIYEQYF. In nucleotides, the CDR3 is TGTGCCAGTAGTTCTCAGGGAATCTACGAGCAGTACTTC.

The table lists this clone with a count of one. V is TRBV6-5 and J is TRBJ2-7; no clear D gene. The CDR3 is 11 amino acids. Germline V gene data show CDR1 as MNHEY and CDR2 as SVGAGI. The V gene lost 2 bases and the J gene lost 7 bases, with 6 bases spanning the gap. CDR3 nucleotides: TGTGCCAGCAGTTACCACGGGGAGCAGTACTTC. It encodes CASSYHGEQYF.

This clone was recorded only once. The chain employs TRBV9 and TRBJ2-1, with D possibly TRBD2 on 6 matching bases. CDR1 SGDLS and CDR2 YYNGEE come from the germline V gene. V was pared by 3 bases and J by 6 bases, with 22 bases between. There are 17 residues in the CDR3. For the CDR3, the DNA is TGTGCCAGCAGCGCGCAACCGGGAGCTTGGAGGGCCAATGAGCAGTTCTTC. It translates to CASSAQPGAWRANEQFF.

The rearrangement joins TRBV5-1 to TRBJ1-1; no clear D gene. The CDR3 spans 14 residues. V was trimmed by 0 bases and J by 4 bases, leaving 10 bases between them. CDR1 SGHRS and CDR2 YFSETQ come from the germline V gene. The CDR3 DNA reads as TGCGCCAGCAGCTTGGAGTCGGGTCTCACTGAAGCTTTCTTT. The encoded protein is CASSLESGLTEAFF.

CDR3 loop: CAVGAGALSTDTQYF. The CDR3 nucleotides are TGTGCCGTGGGGGCGGGGGCCCTTAGCACAGATACGCAGTATTTT. J is TRBJ2-3 and V is TRBV2; possibly TRBD2 for D (7 bases). The germline V gene encodes CDR1 SNHLY and CDR2 FYNNEI. The V gene lost 11 bases and the J gene lost 0 bases, with 18 bases spanning the gap. CDR3 length: 15 amino acids. Combining the CDR3 with reference TRBV2 and TRBJ2-3 gives the whole variable domain EPEVTQTPSHQVTQMGQEVILRCVPISNHLYFYWYRQILGQKVEFLVSFYNNEISEKSEIFDDQFSVERPDGSNFTLKIRSTKLEDSAMYFCAVGAGALSTDTQYFGPGTRLTVL.

The chain combines TRBV11-2 with TRBJ1-1; TRBD1 matches at 8 bases. After removal of 5 bases from V and 11 bases from J, the junction contained 13 bases not matched to a gene. Germline assignment: CDR1 SGHAT and CDR2 FQNNGV. The CDR3 is 14 residues long. CDR3 residues: CASSPGQGVKLAFF. CDR3 nucleotide sequence: TGTGCCAGCAGCCCAGGACAGGGCGTGAAATTGGCTTTCTTT.

The V gene is TRBV11-2, the J gene TRBJ1-1; D is perhaps TRBD1 (6 bases). V lost 1 base and J lost 0, with 9 bases in between. Per germline, CDR1 SGHAT and CDR2 FQNNGV. This CDR3 is 15 amino acids long. The CDR3 is CASSLARGLNTEAFF. CDR3 nucleotides: TGTGCCAGCAGCTTAGCGCGGGGGCTGAACACTGAAGCTTTCTTT.

The V and J genes are TRBV5-1 and TRBJ2-7, with 9 bases lining up with TRBD1. CDR1 is SGHRS and CDR2 is YFSETQ in the germline V gene. V gave up 5 bases and J gave up 6 bases; unmatched junction bases: 6. This CDR3 has 13 residues. CDR3 nucleotides: TGCGCCAGCAGTTGGACAGGGGACATCGAGCAGTACTTC. Protein: CASSWTGDIEQYF.

The chain links TRBV10-3 to TRBJ2-7; TRBD2 agrees at 9 bases. CDR3 size: 21 residues. V was clipped by 2 bases and J by 3 bases; unmatched bases: 23. CDR1 is ENHRY and CDR2 is SYGVKD in the germline V gene. The CDR3 loop reads CAISEPLLLVSGGRTGYEQYF. CDR3 in DNA: TGTGCCATCAGTGAGCCCCTTTTGTTAGTTAGCGGGGGCCGGACCGGCTACGAGCAGTACTTC.

The count of this clone is one. The rearrangement joins TRBV4-1 to TRBJ2-2; D perhaps matches TRBD2 (5 bases). Trimming cost V 6 bases and J 2 bases, with 10 bases left between them. CDR1 and CDR2 (germline): MGHRA, YSYEKL. CDR3 length: 14 residues. The CDR3 loop is CASSQRRNTGELFF. In DNA form, the CDR3 reads TGCGCCAGCAGTCAGCGGCGTAACACCGGGGAGCTGTTTTTT.